Detailed here is one TCR beta chain. The sample is drawn from a study of shared clonotypes between healthy human individuals. Study-level information: Donors consisted of a couple of women and three men between 18 and 49.

Repertoires were generated with immunoSEQ multiplex PCR, while TCRdb's copy carries only in-frame clones and drops some. This table holds about 2.3 million clones, just over 90% found once. Germline-derived CDR1 and CDR2 are SGHKS and YYEKEE (reference sequence). The CDR3 is 17 residues long. After removal of 1 base from V and 5 bases from J, the junction contained 13 bases not matched to a gene. The chain couples TRBV5-5 to TRBJ2-7, with 9 nucleotides matching TRBD2. Input material: naive CD4+ T cells from PBMCs. Subset here: CD45RA+ positively selected. The clonotype originates from a man in his late teens or twenties in good health. Some clones in this sample may be carry-over from other donors' samples. CDR3 sequence reads: CASSLSPRLAGSNEQYF. Here the CDR3 DNA reads TGTGCCAGCAGCTTGTCTCCGAGGCTAGCGGGATCAAACGAGCAGTACTTC.